This T cell receptor beta chain is from a study of T-cell reconstitution after alpha-beta-depleted transplantation in children. This clonotype came up many times. The germline gives CDR1 LNHNV, CDR2 YYDKDF (reference sequence). The V and J ends lost 1 base and 0 bases, in that order; junction bases with no gene match: 2. CDR3 length: 18 residues. TCRbeta library preparation incorporated unique molecular identifiers. TCRdb reprocessed the PCR reads with MiXCR, giving one entry per CDR3 protein. The sample consists of 150,000 to 200,000 distinct CDR3 sequences, about 6.8% of them appearing once. This receptor was obtained from a human donor who donated a stem cell graft to a child with Wiskott-Aldrich syndrome. The specimen comprised PBMCs from the stem cell graft donor, sampled from the stem cell graft. This sequence joins TRBV15 and TRBJ2-6; 11 positions agree with TRBD2. CDR3: CATSRGLAGISGANVLTF. DNA of the CDR3: TGTGCCACCAGCAGAGGACTAGCGGGAATCTCTGGGGCCAACGTCCTGACTTTC.